Listed here are 21 T cell receptor beta chains from one sample, sequenced in a study of blood T cells in healthy people across ages. Through a sample-barcoded 5' primer and a J-beta primer mix, a second PCR was run for roughly 7 to 11 cycles. TCRdb ran MiXCR on the 5' RACE reads and lists one entry per CDR3 protein. This sample yields 1.5 million to 2 million distinct CDR3 sequences, of which about 31% are seen a single time; around 11% belongs to the top ten. Material for sequencing was blood. The receptor set was obtained from a woman in her twenties or thirties in good health.

The chain carries TRBV20-1 and TRBJ1-6; D perhaps matches TRBD1 (5 bases). The CDR3 length is 14 residues. Trimming removed 5 bases from V and 1 base from J, with 9 bases in between. CDR1 is DFQATT and CDR2 is SNEGSKA in the germline V gene (reference sequence). The CDR3 reads CSAFDRSYNSPLHF. The CDR3 nucleotides read TGCAGTGCTTTTGACAGATCCTATAATTCACCCCTCCACTTT.

The chain recombines TRBV3-1 with TRBJ2-7; a possible D gene is TRBD2 (7 bases). The germline CDR1 and CDR2 sequences are LGHDT and YNNKEL (reference sequence). V lost 4 bases, J lost 12 bases, and 16 bases lay in between. The CDR3 length is 12 residues. CDR3 region: CASSLGGPTLYF. The CDR3 nucleotides read TGTGCCAGCAGCCTCGGGGGGCCGACGTTGTACTTC.

The V call is TRBV6-1, the J call TRBJ2-5; 12 bases line up with TRBD2. V was clipped by 1 base and J by 5 bases; unmatched bases: 11. Germline CDR1 and CDR2: MNHNS and SASEGT. This CDR3 has 18 residues. The CDR3 nucleotides are TGTGCCAGCAGTGAAGATATTTGGACTAGCGGGGTTCGGGAGACCCAGTACTTC. Residues: CASSEDIWTSGVRETQYF.

This sequence joins TRBV11-3 and TRBJ2-7; 12 bases match TRBD2. With V trimmed by 4 bases and J by 3 bases, 13 bases remained unmatched. From germline, CDR1 is SGHNT and CDR2 YENEEA. The CDR3 extends over 18 amino acids. For the CDR3, the DNA is TGTGCCAGCAGCTCCGGACTACAGACTAGCGGGAGAAACTACGAGCAGTACTTC. It translates to CASSSGLQTSGRNYEQYF. The full variable domain, completed using reference TRBV11-3 and TRBJ2-7, is EAGVVQSPRYKIIEKKQPVAFWCNPISGHNTLYWYLQNLGQGPELLIRYENEEAVDDSQLPKDRFSAERLKGVDSTLKIQPAELGDSAVYLCASSSGLQTSGRNYEQYFGPGTRLTVT.

At least ten counts were recorded for this clonotype. The chain has TRBV12-3 or TRBV12-4 and TRBJ1-1; D is perhaps TRBD1 (6 bases). The CDR3 extends over 12 amino acids. V lost 1 base to trimming and J lost 7 bases, with 7 bases between them. Here the CDR3 DNA reads TGTGCCAGCAGTTTAGAAGGGGGTGAAGCTTTCTTT. Encoded protein: CASSLEGGEAFF.

The chain is built from TRBV5-1 and TRBJ2-1; either TRBD1 or TRBD2 may fit D (5 bases each). Germline V gives CDR1 SGHRS, CDR2 YFSETQ. Trimming stripped 0 bases from V and 12 bases from J, with 10 bases between. The CDR3 loop spans 12 amino acids. CDR3 amino acids: CASSLGGIWQFF. The DNA for the CDR3 is TGCGCCAGCAGCTTGGGGGGGATTTGGCAGTTCTTC.

This clonotype has a handful of counts. The rearrangement links TRBV28 to TRBJ2-4, with 10 positions matching TRBD2. J was trimmed by 0 bases and V by 5 bases; bases with no gene match: 4. CDR1 is MDHEN, CDR2 SYDVKM, per germline. The CDR3 is 16 amino acids. For the CDR3, the DNA is TGTGCCAGCAGTACTAGCGGGATCGTAGCCAAAAACATTCAGTACTTC. Translating it yields CASSTSGIVAKNIQYF.

In the case of this clonotype: A much larger clone differs by one base, so this may be a read error. The chain employs TRBV27 and TRBJ2-5, with 7 bases lining up with TRBD1. The germline V gene encodes CDR1 MNHEY and CDR2 SMNVEV (reference sequence). This CDR3 has 13 residues. The CDR3 DNA follows: TGTGCCAGCAGCATACAGGGGCAAGTGACCCAGTACTTC. This sequence encodes CASSIQGQVTQYF.

There are many counts of this clonotype. The CDR3 region is CASSPPGTGFYEQYF. In DNA, the CDR3 is TGTGCCAGCAGCCCTCCCGGGACAGGGTTCTACGAGCAGTACTTC. The chain combines TRBV7-9 with TRBJ2-7; 9 positions match TRBD1. The CDR3 has 15 residues. J lost 3 bases, V lost 5 bases, and 8 bases had no gene match. Per germline, CDR1 SEHNR and CDR2 FQNEAQ (reference sequence). Based on the CDR3 plus reference TRBV7-9 and TRBJ2-7, the full variable domain is DTGVSQNPRHKITKRGQNVTFRCDPISEHNRLYWYRQTLGQGPEFLTYFQNEAQLEKSRLLSDRFSAERPKGSFSTLEIQRTEQGDSAMYLCASSPPGTGFYEQYFGPGTRLTVT.

The chain couples TRBV11-1 to TRBJ2-5; 7 bases are shared with TRBD1. Germline CDR1 is SGHAT and CDR2 is FQDESV (reference sequence). The V and J ends lost 5 bases and 5 bases, in that order; junction bases with no gene match: 8. This CDR3 comprises 14 residues. Here the CDR3 reads CASSLDRARETQYF. The CDR3 DNA reads as TGTGCCAGCAGCCTCGACAGGGCTAGGGAGACCCAGTACTTC. The full variable domain, its missing parts supplied by reference TRBV11-1 and TRBJ2-5, is EAEVAQSPRYKITEKSQAVAFWCDPISGHATLYWYRQILGQGPELLVQFQDESVVDDSQLPKDRFSAERLKGVDSTLKIQPAELGDSAMYLCASSLDRARETQYFGPGTRLLVL.

This clonotype came up a few times. This chain uses TRBV5-1 with TRBJ2-1; 8 bases agree with TRBD1. The CDR3 contains 16 residues. From germline, CDR1 is SGHRS and CDR2 YFSETQ. V was clipped by 6 bases and J by 0 bases; unmatched bases: 8. CDR3 region: CASTNRTGSSYNEQFF. In DNA, the CDR3 is TGCGCCAGCACCAACCGGACAGGGAGCTCCTACAATGAGCAGTTCTTC.

This clonotype turned up a few times. V usage is TRBV18 and J usage is TRBJ2-1; D not certain. Germline CDR1 reads KGHSH; CDR2 reads LQKENI. The CDR3 totals 12 residues. The ends were cut back, 4 bases at V and 9 bases at J, with 10 bases in the middle. In DNA form, the CDR3 reads TGTGCCAGCTCACAATTAGACGTTGAGCAGTTCTTC. As protein: CASSQLDVEQFF.

In DNA form, the CDR3 reads TGTGCCAGCATCTGGGGGGGCACAGATACGCAGTATTTT. This translates into CASIWGGTDTQYF. The chain joins TRBV6-1 to TRBJ2-3; TRBD2 might be the D (6 bases). The V gene lost 7 bases and the J gene lost 1 base, with 9 bases spanning the gap. Germline CDR1 and CDR2: MNHNS and SASEGT. The CDR3 contains 13 residues.

The V and J genes are TRBV5-1 and TRBJ2-7; D remains unclear. The CDR3 runs 14 residues. Trimming took off 0 bases at V and 3 bases at J, with 10 bases between the two ends. Germline CDR1 and CDR2: SGHRS and YFSETQ. CDR3 sequence reads: CASSLATANYEQYF. In DNA form, the CDR3 reads TGCGCCAGCAGCTTGGCAACAGCCAACTACGAGCAGTACTTC.

This clonotype was detected ten times or more. This chain joins TRBV28 and TRBJ2-7; TRBD2 matches at 10 bases. Looked up from germline, CDR1 is MDHEN and CDR2 is SYDVKM. V lost 6 bases and J lost 2; bases outside the gene matches: 7. The CDR3 is 15 amino acids. CDR3 region: CASSPGLAAAYEQYF. Here the CDR3 DNA reads TGTGCCAGCAGCCCAGGACTAGCGGCAGCCTACGAGCAGTACTTC.

This clonotype has a handful of counts. J is TRBJ2-7 and V is TRBV29-1, with D tentatively TRBD1 (7 bases). Trimming removed 4 bases from V and 1 base from J, with 17 bases in between. CDR3 length equals 15 residues. Germline V gives CDR1 SQVTM, CDR2 ANQGSEA. The CDR3 coding sequence is TGCAGCGTTGTAGGGACGCGGGACAGTTCCTACGAGCAGTACTTC. Residues: CSVVGTRDSSYEQYF.

CDR3 DNA: TGCAGTGCGGCCAACTTGAACACTGAAGCTTTCTTT. Translating it yields CSAANLNTEAFF. The chain joins TRBV20-1 to TRBJ1-1; no clear D gene. V lost 6 bases to trimming and J lost 0 bases, with 8 bases between them. Germline values: CDR1 DFQATT, CDR2 SNEGSKA (reference sequence). This CDR3 region has 12 residues.

This clonotype came up many times. CDR3 bases: TGTGCCATCAGTGCGGGACAGGGAGGCGAGACCCAGTACTTC. Translating it yields CAISAGQGGETQYF. The gene calls are TRBV10-3 and TRBJ2-7; 9 bases agree with TRBD1. The J call may not be correct, given that the DNA end is closer to TRBJ2-5. Germline CDR1 is ENHRY and CDR2 is SYGVKD. The CDR3 extends over 14 amino acids.

The V gene is TRBV20-1, the J gene TRBJ2-1; D could derive from TRBD1 or TRBD2 (5 bases each). The CDR3 runs to 12 residues. Germline V gene lookup returns CDR1 DFQATT and CDR2 SNEGSKA (reference sequence). Trimming stripped 2 bases from V and 8 bases from J, with 10 bases between. This chain's CDR3 is CSARYRGDEQFF. The CDR3 coding sequence is TGCAGTGCTAGATATCGGGGCGATGAGCAGTTCTTC.

As to this clonotype: Its ends do not fully match the called genes, so a read error is possible. The gene calls are TRBV20-1 and TRBJ2-3; D is perhaps TRBD2 (5 bases). CDR3 length: 14 amino acids. Germline V gene sequence: CDR1 DFQATT, CDR2 SNEGSKA (reference sequence). For the CDR3, the DNA is TGCAGTGCTAGAGATAAGCGGCGCACGGATACGCAGTATTTT. Amino acids: CSARDKRRTDTQYF.

This clonotype was detected only a few times. The chain joins TRBV20-1 to TRBJ2-1; the match to TRBD1 covers 7 bases. Germline lookup yields CDR1 DFQATT and CDR2 SNEGSKA (reference sequence). Trimming took 0 bases from V and 6 from J; bases not matched to a gene: 8. This CDR3 has 15 amino acids. The CDR3 coding sequence is TGCAGTGCTAGAGATCGGATCAGGGGGAGCAATGAGCAGTTCTTC. Its translation: CSARDRIRGSNEQFF.